A single sample gave rise to the 2 T cell receptor beta chains below, sequenced in a study of T-cell reconstitution after alpha-beta-depleted transplantation in children. Unique molecular identifiers tagged the TCRbeta library. TCRdb itself ran the PCR reads through MiXCR, one entry per CDR3 protein. The table lists 200,000 to 250,000 distinct CDR3 sequences, roughly a tenth of them singletons, with less than 6% in the top ten. The specimen comprised PBMCs from the stem cell graft donor, sampled from the stem cell graft. All receptors come from a human donor who donated a stem cell graft to a child with SCID.

J is TRBJ2-1 and V is TRBV7-2, with 8 nucleotides matching TRBD2. Germline V lookup: CDR1 SGHTA, CDR2 FQGNSA. The ends lost 0 bases at V and 5 bases at J; junction bases unmatched: 6. The CDR3 is 16 amino acids. The CDR3 here is CASSLAGTRGNNEQFF. DNA of the CDR3: TGTGCCAGCAGCTTAGCCGGGACTAGGGGTAACAATGAGCAGTTCTTC.

This clonotype was recorded at least ten times. The chain carries TRBV7-6 and TRBJ2-7; 9 nucleotides align to TRBD1. V lost 5 bases and J lost 7; bases outside the gene matches: 15. Germline-derived CDR1 and CDR2 are SGHVS and FNYEAQ. The CDR3 has 16 amino acids. In DNA form, the CDR3 reads TGTGCCAGCAGCCTACGGAAGGGACAGGGATCAGGAGAGCAGTACTTC. It codes for CASSLRKGQGSGEQYF.